The clone carrying this T cell receptor (beta chain) was counted only a few times. The data belong to a study of response to subunit inactivated influenza vaccine. V lost 1 base to trimming and J lost 1 base, with 11 bases between them. The CDR3 has 15 amino acids. The germline CDR1 and CDR2 sequences are MDHEN and SYDVKM. TCRdb re-called the RT-PCR reads through MiXCR, storing one row per CDR3 protein. Among 500,000 to 550,000 distinct CDR3 sequences listed, roughly 23% were seen once. The sample also formed part of further work on T cells expressing NK-cell markers. This second study says: With UMIs, 5'RACE template switching was used to make TCR beta cDNA.

The chain is built from TRBV28 and TRBJ2-7; D is perhaps TRBD2 (6 bases). The sequence derives from a man in his forties or fifties who received an inactivated influenza vaccine. The sample in question was CD4+ T cells sorted from PBMCs, obtained about 11 days after vaccination. CDR3 in DNA: TGTGCCAGCAGTTTATCCCTCGCGGGATCCTACGAGCAGTACTTC. Residues: CASSLSLAGSYEQYF.